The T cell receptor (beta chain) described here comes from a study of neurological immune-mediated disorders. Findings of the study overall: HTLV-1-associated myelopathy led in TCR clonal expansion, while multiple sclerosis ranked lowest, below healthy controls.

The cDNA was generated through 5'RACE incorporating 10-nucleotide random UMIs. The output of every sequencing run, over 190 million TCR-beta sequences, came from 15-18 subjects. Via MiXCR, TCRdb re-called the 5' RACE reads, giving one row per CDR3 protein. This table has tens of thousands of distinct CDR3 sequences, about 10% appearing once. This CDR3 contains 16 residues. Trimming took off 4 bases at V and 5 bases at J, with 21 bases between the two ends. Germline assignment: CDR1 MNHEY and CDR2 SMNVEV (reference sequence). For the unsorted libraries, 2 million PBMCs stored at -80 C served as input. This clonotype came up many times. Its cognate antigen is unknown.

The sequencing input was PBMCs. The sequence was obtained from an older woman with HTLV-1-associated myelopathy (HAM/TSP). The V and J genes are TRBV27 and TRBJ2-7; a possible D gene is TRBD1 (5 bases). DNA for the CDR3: TGTGCCAGCAGTTCCCGAAACCTCGGCAGGGCGGACGAGCAGTACTTC. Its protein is CASSSRNLGRADEQYF.